The sequence of this TCR beta chain was determined in a study of cytomegalovirus exposure and HLA in healthy donors. Study as a whole: About 85 million unique TCRs from HLA-typed donors were held in an early release of data.

V lost 5 bases and J lost 9, with 17 bases in between. The CDR3 is 14 residues long. Germline V lookup: CDR1 SGHNT, CDR2 YENEEA. 60 Vbeta and 13 Jbeta primers were used in PCR. Sequencing used immunoSEQ multiplex PCR; TCRdb keeps in-frame clones, though not all of them. The data contain 140,000 or so clones, 66% of them singletons. This receptor was obtained from an older woman in good health and CMV-seronegative. The chain carries TRBV11-3 and TRBJ2-1; D perhaps matches TRBD2 (6 bases). Sequencing input: PBMCs. This chain's CDR3 is CASSLGSGLLEQFF. CDR3 coding DNA: TGTGCCAGCAGCCTCGGTAGCGGCCTTCTTGAGCAGTTCTTC.